Listed here are 8 T cell receptor beta chains from one sample, sequenced in a study of T-cell memory formation after mild COVID-19. MiXCR was run by TCRdb on the 5' RACE reads, yielding one entry per CDR3 protein. This sample yields around 370,000 distinct CDR3 sequences, of which 20% to 25% are seen a single time; roughly an eighth belongs to the top ten. Sequenced material: PBMCs or a T cell subset sorted from them (not recorded which). The receptors here all came from an adult woman who had mild COVID-19 (a few samples of this study predate the infection). Cell type and time point are not known.

V usage is TRBV20-1 and J usage is TRBJ1-2, with 8 bases fitting TRBD1. V gave up 5 bases and J gave up 1 base; unmatched junction bases: 9. Per germline, CDR1 DFQATT and CDR2 SNEGSKA (reference sequence). This CDR3 has 15 amino acids. The CDR3 region is CSASQGAFSNYGYTF. For the CDR3, the DNA is TGCAGTGCTTCCCAGGGGGCTTTTAGTAACTATGGCTACACCTTC.

This clonotype was seen at least ten times. The chain has TRBV7-2 and TRBJ2-1; the D gene is possibly TRBD2 (6 bases). Germline V gene data show CDR1 as SGHTA and CDR2 as FQGNSA. The CDR3 length is 17 residues. The V and J ends lost 3 bases and 4 bases respectively, with 19 bases between them. The CDR3 DNA is TGTGCCAGCAGCTTTTTTGCTGTAGTGGGGGGATACAATGAGCAGTTCTTC. Protein product: CASSFFAVVGGYNEQFF. Supplemented by reference TRBV7-2 and TRBJ2-1, the full variable domain reads GAGVSQSPSNKVTEKGKDVELRCDPISGHTALYWYRQSLGQGLEFLIYFQGNSAPDKSGLPSDRFSAERTGGSVSTLTIQRTQQEDSAVYLCASSFFAVVGGYNEQFFGPGTRLTVL.

The J gene is TRBJ1-1, the V gene TRBV6-5; tentative D call: TRBD1 (6 bases). This CDR3 is 11 amino acids long. Germline V gene lookup returns CDR1 MNHEY and CDR2 SVGAGI. V dropped 6 bases and J dropped 11 bases, with 13 bases sitting between them. CDR3 coding DNA: TGTGCCAGCAGCTTAGCGGGGGCGGCTTTCTTT. This gives the protein CASSLAGAAFF.

This chain links TRBV6-5 with TRBJ2-1; perhaps TRBD2 as D (6 bases). The V end was cut by 2 bases, the J end by 0 bases, with 8 bases between. CDR1 MNHEY and CDR2 SVGAGI come from the germline V gene. CDR3 size: 15 residues. Here the CDR3 reads CASSYGGSSYNEQFF. CDR3 sequence (DNA): TGTGCCAGCAGTTACGGGGGGAGCTCCTACAATGAGCAGTTCTTC.

V and J are TRBV20-1 and TRBJ1-6; TRBD1 matches 10 bases. CDR1 and CDR2 from the germline V gene are DFQATT and SNEGSKA (reference sequence). Losses at the gene ends were 6 bases for V and 8 bases for J; bases not matched to a gene: 7. This CDR3 is 14 amino acids long. CDR3 DNA: TGCAGTGCCGCCGGGACAGGGGTTGATTCACCCCTCCACTTT. The encoded protein is CSAAGTGVDSPLHF.

The rearrangement uses TRBV29-1 and TRBJ2-7; either TRBD1 or TRBD2 may supply D (5 bases each). In germline, CDR1 is SQVTM, CDR2 ANQGSEA. This CDR3 is 12 amino acids long. V lost 6 bases to trimming and J lost 3 bases, with 12 bases between them. CDR3 sequence reads: CSVGTDNYEQYF. CDR3 DNA: TGCAGCGTGGGGACCGATAACTACGAGCAGTACTTC.

This clonotype was counted ten times or more. The chain employs TRBV9 and TRBJ2-1; 8 bases match TRBD2. The V gene's germline CDR1 is SGDLS and CDR2 YYNGEE. The CDR3 consists of 16 residues. The J segment lost 5 bases and the V segment lost 5 bases, leaving 12 bases of the junction unmatched. CDR3 DNA sequence: TGTGCCAGCAGTGCACCGGGGCTAGCGGGTGACAATGAGCAGTTCTTC. It codes for CASSAPGLAGDNEQFF.

This clonotype was detected a few times. J is TRBJ1-6 and V is TRBV12-3 or TRBV12-4; 10 bases line up with TRBD1. Trimming removed 6 bases from V and 6 bases from J; junction bases left unmatched: 8. The CDR3 runs to 16 residues. Here the CDR3 reads CASSAGTGVTNSPLHF. CDR3 in DNA: TGTGCCAGCAGCGCCGGGACAGGGGTGACTAATTCACCCCTCCACTTT.